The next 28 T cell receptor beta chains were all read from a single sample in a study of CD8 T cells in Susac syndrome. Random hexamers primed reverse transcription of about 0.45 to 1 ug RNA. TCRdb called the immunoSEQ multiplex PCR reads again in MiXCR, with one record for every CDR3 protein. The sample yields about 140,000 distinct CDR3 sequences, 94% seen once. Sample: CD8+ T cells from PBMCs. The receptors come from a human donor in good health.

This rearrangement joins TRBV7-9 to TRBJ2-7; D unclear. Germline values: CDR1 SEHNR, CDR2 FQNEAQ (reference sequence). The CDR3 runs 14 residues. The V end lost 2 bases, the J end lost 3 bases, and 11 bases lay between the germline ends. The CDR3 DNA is TGTGCCAGCAGCTTAATTTCTTTGAGCTACGAGCAGTACTTC. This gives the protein CASSLISLSYEQYF.

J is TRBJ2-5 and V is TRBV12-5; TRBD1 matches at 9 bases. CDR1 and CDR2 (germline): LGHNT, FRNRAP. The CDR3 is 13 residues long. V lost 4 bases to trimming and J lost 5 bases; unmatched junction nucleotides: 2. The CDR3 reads CASGSGQGETQYF. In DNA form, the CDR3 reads TGTGCTAGTGGTTCGGGACAGGGCGAGACCCAGTACTTC. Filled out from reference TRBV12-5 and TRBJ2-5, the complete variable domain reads DARVTQTPRHKVTEMGQEVTMRCQPILGHNTVFWYRQTMMQGLELLAYFRNRAPLDDSGMPKDRFSAEMPDATLATLKIQPSEPRDSAVYFCASGSGQGETQYFGPGTRLLVL.

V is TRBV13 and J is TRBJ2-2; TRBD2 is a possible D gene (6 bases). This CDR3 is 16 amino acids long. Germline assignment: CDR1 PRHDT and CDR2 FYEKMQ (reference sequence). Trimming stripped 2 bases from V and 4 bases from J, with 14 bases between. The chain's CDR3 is CASSLREGGATGELFF. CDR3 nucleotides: TGTGCCAGCAGCTTACGAGAAGGAGGGGCCACCGGGGAGCTGTTTTTT.

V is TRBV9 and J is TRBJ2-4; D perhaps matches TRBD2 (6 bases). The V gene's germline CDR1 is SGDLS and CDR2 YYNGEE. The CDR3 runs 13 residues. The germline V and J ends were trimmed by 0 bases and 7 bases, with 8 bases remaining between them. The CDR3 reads CASSVGGRNIQYF. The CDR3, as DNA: TGTGCCAGCAGCGTAGGGGGGAGGAACATTCAGTACTTC.

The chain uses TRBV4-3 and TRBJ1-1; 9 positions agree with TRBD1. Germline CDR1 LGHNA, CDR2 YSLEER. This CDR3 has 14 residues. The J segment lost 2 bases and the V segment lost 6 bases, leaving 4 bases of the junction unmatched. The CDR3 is CASRQGAPNTEAFF. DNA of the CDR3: TGCGCCAGCAGACAGGGGGCCCCCAACACTGAAGCTTTCTTT.

This CDR3 is CASSLLAGLGNEQFF. CDR3 in DNA: TGTGCCAGCAGCCTACTAGCGGGCCTTGGCAATGAGCAGTTCTTC. The chain has TRBV7-3 and TRBJ2-1; 9 nucleotides align to TRBD2. The germline CDR1 and CDR2 sequences are SGHTA and FQGTGA. This CDR3 contains 15 residues. Trimming removed 5 bases from V and 6 bases from J; junction bases left unmatched: 8.

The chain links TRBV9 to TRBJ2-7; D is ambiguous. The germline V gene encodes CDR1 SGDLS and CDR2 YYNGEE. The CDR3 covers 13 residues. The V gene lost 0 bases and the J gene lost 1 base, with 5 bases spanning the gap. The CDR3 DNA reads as TGTGCCAGCAGCGTAGAACAGTCCTACGAGCAGTACTTC. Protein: CASSVEQSYEQYF.

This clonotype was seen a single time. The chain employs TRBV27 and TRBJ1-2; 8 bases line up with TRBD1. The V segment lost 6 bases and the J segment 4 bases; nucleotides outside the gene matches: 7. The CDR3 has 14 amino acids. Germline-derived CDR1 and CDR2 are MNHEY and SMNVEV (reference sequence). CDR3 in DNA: TGTGCCAGCAGAGGACAGGGTCCTGTCTATGGCTACACCTTC. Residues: CASRGQGPVYGYTF.

The DNA for the CDR3 is TGTGCCAGCCTCTTGGGAGGCGGCGAGCAGTACTTC. It encodes CASLLGGGEQYF. The chain couples TRBV28 to TRBJ2-7, with a weak D call TRBD2 (6 bases). CDR1 and CDR2 from the germline V gene are MDHEN and SYDVKM. This CDR3 is 12 amino acids long. V was shortened by 8 bases and J by 6 bases, with 14 bases between the two germline ends.

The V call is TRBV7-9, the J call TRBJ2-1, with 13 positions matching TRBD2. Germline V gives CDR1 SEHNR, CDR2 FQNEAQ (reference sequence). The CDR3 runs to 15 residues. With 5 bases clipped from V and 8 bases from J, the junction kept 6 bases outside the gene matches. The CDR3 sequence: CASSTGLAGVDEQFF. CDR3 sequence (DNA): TGTGCCAGCAGCACCGGACTAGCGGGAGTGGATGAGCAGTTCTTC.

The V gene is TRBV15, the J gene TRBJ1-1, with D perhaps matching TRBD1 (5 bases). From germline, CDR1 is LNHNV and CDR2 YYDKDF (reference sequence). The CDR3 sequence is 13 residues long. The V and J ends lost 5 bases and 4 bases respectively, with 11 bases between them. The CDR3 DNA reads TGTGCCACCAGCCCTCAGGGAAGCACTGAAGCTTTCTTT. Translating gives CATSPQGSTEAFF. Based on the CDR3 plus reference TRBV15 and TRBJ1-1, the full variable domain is DAMVIQNPRYQVTQFGKPVTLSCSQTLNHNVMYWYQQKSSQAPKLLFHYYDKDFNNEADTPDNFQSRRPNTSFCFLDIRSPGLGDTAMYLCATSPQGSTEAFFGQGTRLTVV.

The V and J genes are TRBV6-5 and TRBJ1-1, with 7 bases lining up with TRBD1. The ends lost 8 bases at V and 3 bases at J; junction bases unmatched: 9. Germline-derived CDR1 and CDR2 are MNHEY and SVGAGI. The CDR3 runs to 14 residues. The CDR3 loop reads CASRLPDRDTEAFF. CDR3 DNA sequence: TGTGCCAGCCGGTTACCTGACAGGGACACTGAAGCTTTCTTT.

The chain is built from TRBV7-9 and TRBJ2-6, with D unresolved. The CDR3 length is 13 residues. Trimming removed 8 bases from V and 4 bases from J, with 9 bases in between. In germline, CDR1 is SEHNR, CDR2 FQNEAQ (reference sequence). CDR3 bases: TGTGCCAGCCTCGCGACCGGGGCCAACGTCCTGACTTTC. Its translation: CASLATGANVLTF.

CDR3 loop: CATGGSTDTQYF. The CDR3 coding sequence is TGTGCCACGGGCGGCAGCACAGATACGCAGTATTTT. V gene TRBV15 combines with J gene TRBJ2-3, with D unresolved. The CDR3 length is 12 residues. CDR1 and CDR2 from the germline V gene are LNHNV and YYDKDF (reference sequence). V was pared by 9 bases and J by 0 bases, with 7 bases between.

The CDR3 DNA is TGTGCCAGCACCAACGGAGGGGGAAGCGCTTTCTTT. It encodes CASTNGGGSAFF. This sequence joins TRBV5-4 and TRBJ1-1, with D possibly matching TRBD1 (6 bases). V was clipped by 6 bases and J by 11 bases, with 17 bases between them. CDR1 SGHNT and CDR2 YYREEE come from the germline V gene (reference sequence). The CDR3 consists of 12 residues.

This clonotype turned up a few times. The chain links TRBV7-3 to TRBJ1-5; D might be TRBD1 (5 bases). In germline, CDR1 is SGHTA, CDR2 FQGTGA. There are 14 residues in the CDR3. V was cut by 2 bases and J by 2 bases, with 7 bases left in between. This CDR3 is CASSLLGGNQPQHF. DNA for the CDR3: TGTGCCAGCAGCTTACTAGGGGGCAATCAGCCCCAGCATTTT.

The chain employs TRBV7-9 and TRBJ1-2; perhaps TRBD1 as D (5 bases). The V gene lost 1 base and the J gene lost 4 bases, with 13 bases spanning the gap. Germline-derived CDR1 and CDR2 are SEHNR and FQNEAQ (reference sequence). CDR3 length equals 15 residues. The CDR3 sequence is CASSLVGAEFYGYTF. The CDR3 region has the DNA TGTGCCAGCAGCTTAGTTGGGGCCGAATTCTATGGCTACACCTTC. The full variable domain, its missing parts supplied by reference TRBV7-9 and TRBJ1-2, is DTGVSQNPRHKITKRGQNVTFRCDPISEHNRLYWYRQTLGQGPEFLTYFQNEAQLEKSRLLSDRFSAERPKGSFSTLEIQRTEQGDSAMYLCASSLVGAEFYGYTFGSGTRLTVV.

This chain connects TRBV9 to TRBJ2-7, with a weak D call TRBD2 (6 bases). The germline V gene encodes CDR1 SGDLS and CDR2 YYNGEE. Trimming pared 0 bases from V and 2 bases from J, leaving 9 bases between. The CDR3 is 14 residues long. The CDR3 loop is CASSVEAGTYEQYF. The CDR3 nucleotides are TGTGCCAGCAGCGTAGAGGCGGGAACCTACGAGCAGTACTTC.

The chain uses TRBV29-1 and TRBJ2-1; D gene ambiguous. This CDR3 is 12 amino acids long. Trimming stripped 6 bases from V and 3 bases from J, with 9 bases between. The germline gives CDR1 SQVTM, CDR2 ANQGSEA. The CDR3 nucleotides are TGCAGCGTCGTAGGGAACTACAATGAGCAGTTCTTC. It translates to CSVVGNYNEQFF.

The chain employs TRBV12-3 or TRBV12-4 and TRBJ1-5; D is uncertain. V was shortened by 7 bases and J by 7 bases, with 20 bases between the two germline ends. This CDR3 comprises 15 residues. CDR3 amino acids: CASTSSRGSGQPQHF. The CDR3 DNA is TGTGCCAGCACTTCCTCAAGAGGGTCTGGACAGCCCCAGCATTTT.

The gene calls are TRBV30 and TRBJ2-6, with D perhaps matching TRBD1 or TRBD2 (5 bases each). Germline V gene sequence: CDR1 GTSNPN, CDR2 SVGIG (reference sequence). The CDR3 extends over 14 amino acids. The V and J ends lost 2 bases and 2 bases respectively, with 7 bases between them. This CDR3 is CAWSWGTGANVLTF. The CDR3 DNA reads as TGTGCCTGGAGTTGGGGGACTGGGGCCAACGTCCTGACTTTC.

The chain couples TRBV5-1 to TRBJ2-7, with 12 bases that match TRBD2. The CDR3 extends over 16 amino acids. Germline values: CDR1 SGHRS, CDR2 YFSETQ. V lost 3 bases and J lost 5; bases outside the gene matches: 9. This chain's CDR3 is CASSSRLAGETHEQYF. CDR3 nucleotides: TGCGCCAGCAGCTCCCGACTAGCGGGAGAGACCCACGAGCAGTACTTC. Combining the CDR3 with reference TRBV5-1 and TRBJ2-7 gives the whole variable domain KAGVTQTPRYLIKTRGQQVTLSCSPISGHRSVSWYQQTPGQGLQFLFEYFSETQRNKGNFPGRFSGRQFSNSRSEMNVSTLELGDSALYLCASSSRLAGETHEQYFGPGTRLTVT.

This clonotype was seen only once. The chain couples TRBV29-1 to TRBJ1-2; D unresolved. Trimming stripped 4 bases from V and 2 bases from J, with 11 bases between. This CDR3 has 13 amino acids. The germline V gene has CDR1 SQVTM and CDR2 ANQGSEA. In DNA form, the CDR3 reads TGCAGCGTTGCCGGAGGGTCCAACTATGGCTACACCTTC. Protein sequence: CSVAGGSNYGYTF.

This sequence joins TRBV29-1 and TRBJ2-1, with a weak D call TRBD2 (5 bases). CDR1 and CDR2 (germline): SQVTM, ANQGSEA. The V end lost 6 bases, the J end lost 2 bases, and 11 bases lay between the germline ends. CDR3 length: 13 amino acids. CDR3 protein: CSVISVTYNEQFF. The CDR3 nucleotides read TGCAGCGTCATTAGCGTTACCTACAATGAGCAGTTCTTC.

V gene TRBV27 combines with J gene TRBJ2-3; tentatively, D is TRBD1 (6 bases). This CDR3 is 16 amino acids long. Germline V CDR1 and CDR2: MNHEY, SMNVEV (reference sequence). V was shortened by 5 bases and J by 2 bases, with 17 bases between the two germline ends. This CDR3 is CASSPSQGPLTDTQYF. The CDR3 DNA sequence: TGTGCCAGCAGTCCGTCTCAGGGGCCCCTCACAGATACGCAGTATTTT.

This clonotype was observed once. This CDR3 reads CASSGKAGAPYEQYF. The CDR3 nucleotides read TGTGCCAGCAGTGGAAAAGCGGGAGCCCCCTACGAGCAGTACTTC. This sequence joins TRBV25-1 and TRBJ2-7; 8 nucleotides match TRBD2. Per the germline V gene, CDR1 is MGHDK and CDR2 is SYGVNS. The CDR3 extends over 15 amino acids. Losses at the gene ends were 4 bases for V and 2 bases for J; bases not matched to a gene: 7.

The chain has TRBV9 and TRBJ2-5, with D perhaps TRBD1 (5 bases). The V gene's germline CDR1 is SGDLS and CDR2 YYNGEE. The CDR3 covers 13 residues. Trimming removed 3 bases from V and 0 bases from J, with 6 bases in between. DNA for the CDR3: TGTGCCAGCAGCGCAGGGAACCAAGAGACCCAGTACTTC. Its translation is CASSAGNQETQYF.

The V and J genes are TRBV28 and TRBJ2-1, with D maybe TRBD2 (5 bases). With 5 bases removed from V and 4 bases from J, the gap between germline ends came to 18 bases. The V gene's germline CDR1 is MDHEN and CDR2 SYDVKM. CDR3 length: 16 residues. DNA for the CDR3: TGTGCCAGCAGTCCCCTCGTCGGCGGGCATTACAATGAGCAGTTCTTC. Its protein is CASSPLVGGHYNEQFF.